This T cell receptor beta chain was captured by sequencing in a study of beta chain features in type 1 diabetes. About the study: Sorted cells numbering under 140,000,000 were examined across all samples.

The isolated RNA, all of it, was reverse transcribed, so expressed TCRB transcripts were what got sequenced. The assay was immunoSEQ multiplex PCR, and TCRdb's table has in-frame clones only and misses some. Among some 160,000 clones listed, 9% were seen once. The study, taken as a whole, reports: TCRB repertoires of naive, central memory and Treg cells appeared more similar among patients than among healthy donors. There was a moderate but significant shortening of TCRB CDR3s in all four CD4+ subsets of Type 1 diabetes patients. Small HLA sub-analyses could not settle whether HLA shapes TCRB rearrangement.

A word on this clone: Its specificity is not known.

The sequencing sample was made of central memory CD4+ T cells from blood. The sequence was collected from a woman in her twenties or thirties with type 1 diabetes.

The CDR3 loop reads CASNEFLGQGHGELFF. In DNA, the CDR3 is TGTGCCAGTAATGAATTCCTGGGACAGGGACACGGGGAGCTGTTTTTT. The chain couples TRBV19 to TRBJ2-2; 9 positions agree with TRBD1. The CDR3 runs to 16 residues. Germline CDR1 is LNHDA and CDR2 is SQIVND (reference sequence). Trimming cost V 7 bases and J 7 bases; bases outside gene matches: 13.